The entry below gives a single TCR beta chain sequence along with its context. The clone's antigen remains unknown. Base quality data are lacking; no much larger clone is found one base away. Genomic DNA was isolated from the sorted cells so that the TCRbeta CDR3 region could be sequenced. The immunoSEQ Assay was used for sequencing of TCRbeta CDR3 regions. TCRdb carries this immuneACCESS record with in-frame sequences only. Its versions omit some clonotypes, under half of them owing to an unresolved V gene in the studies checked, with the rest unexplained. This sample comprises about 28,000 clones, approximately 83% of them detected only once. The ten largest clones represent roughly 31% of the sample. The source of the sample is a study of OX40 agonist ivuxolimab in advanced cancers. A note on the overall study: Ivuxolimab was a fully human IgG2 agonistic monoclonal antibody targeting the costimulatory receptor OX40 (CD134). Intravenous ivuxolimab was administered to patients every 2 weeks at six dose levels: 0.01, 0.1, 0.3, 1.5, 3 and 10 mg/kg. Three dose-escalation patients achieved partial responses, one with hepatocellular carcinoma and two with cutaneous melanoma. Patients were allowed to have had prior anti-PD-1, anti-PD-L1 or anti-CTLA-4 therapy, and roughly 40% of the dose-escalation patients had previously received checkpoint inhibitors. Peripheral TCRbeta sequencing aimed to test whether ivuxolimab altered TCR sequence diversity and caused clonal T-cell expansion. A male proportion of roughly 80% and a mean age of approximately 55 years, ranging from roughly 23 to 80, were recorded for the dose-escalation cohort. The monotherapy dose-escalation portion (N of about 50 patients) of the phase I ivuxolimab trial is reported in the paper. Of the roughly 50 dose-escalation patients, hepatocellular carcinoma was present in about 20, melanoma in roughly 15, renal cell carcinoma in 9 and head and neck cancer in 9.

The paper as a whole reports these results and caveats: Low levels of normalized T-cell clonal expansion were also shown by some nonresponding patients. In partial responders in the 0.1-3.0 mg/kg groups, normalized peripheral clonal expansion was found to be among the lowest, especially among CD8+ T cells. The antigen specificity of the peripheral T cells that underwent clonal expansion was not determined. At doses of 0.1 to 3.0 mg/kg, clonal expansion of both CD4+ and CD8+ T cells in blood was seen between baseline and week 6. On average, CD8+ T cells showed more expanded clones than CD4+ T cells after ivuxolimab.

Patients with a history of autoimmune disease or receiving systemic immunosuppression were excluded from the trial. Peripheral blood for TCR sequencing was drawn from every dose cohort at baseline, at cycle 4 day 1 and at cycle 7 day 1. Samples came from an open-label, multicenter, first-in-human phase I dose-escalation trial of ivuxolimab. Adults with locally advanced or metastatic melanoma, renal cell carcinoma, hepatocellular carcinoma or head and neck squamous cell carcinoma were enrolled in the trial. CD4+ and CD8+ T cells were sorted separately from peripheral blood before TCR sequencing. CDR1 and CDR2, looked up from the germline V gene, are SGHVS and FNYEAQ. The CDR3 has 13 amino acids, counting the end cysteine and phenylalanine. Only CDR3 DNA is held: 39 bases, read in frame from base 1. V sheds 5 bases and J sheds 6 bases, leaving 10 bases between their ends.

The sample was CD4+ or CD8+ T cells sorted from blood, taken in a trial of the OX40 agonist ivuxolimab. The clonotype was recovered from an adult with an advanced solid tumor such as melanoma, head and neck, liver or kidney cancer. The V and J genes are TRBV7-6 and TRBJ2-2, with TRBD1 tentatively as D gene (6 bases match). The CDR3 has the sequence CASSRTGSGELFF. At the DNA level, the sequence is TGTGCCAGCAGCCGAACAGGGTCCGGGGAGCTGTTTTTT.